This TCR beta chain was identified in a study of shared clonotypes between healthy human individuals. The naive CD8 fraction comprised CD45RO-negative cells positively selected for CCR7 and excluded terminally differentiated effector memory CD45RA+ cells. This CDR3 spans 12 amino acids. Germline CDR1 reads SEHNR; CDR2 reads FQNEAQ (reference sequence). Trimming removed 5 bases at V and 8 bases at J, with 10 bases between. Measured with immunoSEQ multiplex PCR; TCRdb has only the in-frame clones, and not every one. The table records 1.5 million to 2.5 million clones, around 96% of them present only once.

Material: naive CD8+ T cells sorted from blood. The receptor was isolated from a man aged 18 to 30 in good health. The rearrangement links TRBV7-9 to TRBJ2-1; D gene ambiguous. CDR3 nucleotides: TGTGCCAGCAGCCTTGATATCTATGAGCAGTTCTTC. This gives the protein CASSLDIYEQFF.